This TCR beta chain was identified in a study of cytomegalovirus exposure and HLA in healthy donors. PCR involved 60 Vbeta and 13 Jbeta primers. Sequenced by immunoSEQ multiplex PCR; TCRdb stores in-frame clones only, minus some. The table records some 60,000 clones, 85% to 90% of them present only once. Trimming removed 5 bases at V and 4 bases at J, with 17 bases between. This CDR3 comprises 15 residues. The germline V gene has CDR1 PRHDT and CDR2 FYEKMQ (reference sequence). This receptor was obtained from a female donor in good health and CMV-seronegative. Sequenced input: PBMCs. The V gene is TRBV13, the J gene TRBJ2-5, with a possible D match to TRBD2 (6 bases). CDR3: CASSGGGMYGETQYF. The CDR3 DNA is TGTGCCAGCAGCGGAGGCGGGATGTATGGAGAGACCCAGTACTTC.